The present entry profiles one TCR beta chain with its context. V lost 8 bases, J lost 12 bases, and 8 bases stayed unmatched. Germline loops: CDR1 DFQATT, CDR2 SNEGSKA (reference sequence). The CDR3 is 10 residues long. These data are taken from a study of cytomegalovirus exposure and HLA in healthy donors. PCR employed 60 Vbeta and 13 Jbeta primers. The table came from immunoSEQ multiplex PCR; TCRdb's copy has only in-frame clones and leaves some out. Among some 120,000 clones listed, 82% were seen once. The TCR was taken from a male donor in good health and CMV-seropositive. The J gene is TRBJ2-7, the V gene TRBV20-1; TRBD2 agrees at 9 bases. The sequenced sample was PBMCs. The CDR3 DNA is TGCAGTCCAGCAAAGCGGGAGGCGTACTTC. Translating gives CSPAKREAYF.